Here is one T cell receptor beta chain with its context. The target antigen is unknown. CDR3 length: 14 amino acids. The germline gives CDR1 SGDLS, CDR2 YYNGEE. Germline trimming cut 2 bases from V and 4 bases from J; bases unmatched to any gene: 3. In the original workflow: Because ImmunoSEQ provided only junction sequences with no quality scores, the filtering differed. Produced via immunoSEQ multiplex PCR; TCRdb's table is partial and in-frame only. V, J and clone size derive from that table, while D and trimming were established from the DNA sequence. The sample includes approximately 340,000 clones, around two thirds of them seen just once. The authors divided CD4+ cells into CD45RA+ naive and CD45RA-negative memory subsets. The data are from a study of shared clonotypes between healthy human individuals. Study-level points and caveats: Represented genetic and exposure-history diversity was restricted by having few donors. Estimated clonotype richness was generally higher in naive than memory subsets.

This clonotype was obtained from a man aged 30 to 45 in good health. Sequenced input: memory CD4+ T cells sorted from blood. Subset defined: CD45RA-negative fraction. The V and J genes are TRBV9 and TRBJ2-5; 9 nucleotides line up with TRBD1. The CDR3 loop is CASSVTGGGETQYF. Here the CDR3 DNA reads TGTGCCAGCAGCGTTACAGGGGGCGGAGAGACCCAGTACTTC.